The clone carrying this T cell receptor beta chain was found many times. Its target is not known. The data stem from a study of T cells in Graves' hyperthyroidism and ophthalmopathy. Overall study findings and caveats: Clonotypes that were expanded in thyroid above 0.001 mostly appeared in blood too.

Amplification of TCR beta CDR3 regions used RNA as the template. RT-PCR in the first round (using the HTBI primer set) targeted the TCR CDR3. TCRdb used MiXCR to reprocess the multiplex PCR reads, holding one entry per CDR3 protein. Among about 360,000 distinct CDR3 sequences listed, approximately 13% were seen once. The patients, who ranged from 18 to 65 in age, presented with newly diagnosed hyperthyroidism lasting under 2 months. Those patients with uncontrolled infection, other autoimmune disease, pregnancy or lactation were excluded. Clinical symptoms, serum thyroxine, TRAb, thyroid ultrasound and orbital computed tomography informed diagnoses. The V gene lost 7 bases and the J gene lost 1 base, with 10 bases spanning the gap. The CDR3 loop spans 13 amino acids.

Sequencing was done on a sample of blood. The V and J genes are TRBV12-3 or TRBV12-4 and TRBJ1-1; unclear D gene. The source is a man in his thirties or forties with Graves' hyperthyroidism that later progressed to Graves' ophthalmopathy. The CDR3 here is CASTLIENTEAFF. CDR3 bases: TGTGCCAGCACTCTTATCGAGAACACTGAAGCTTTCTTT.